The 19 T cell receptor beta chains given below trace back to one sample, sequenced in a study of T cells after yellow fever vaccination. MiXCR was run by TCRdb on the 5' RACE reads, yielding one entry per CDR3 protein. The sample includes 300,000 or so distinct CDR3 sequences, over 10% seen only once; the top ten take 0.4% to 0.55%. Source: CD4+ T cells sorted from PBMCs, taken 45 days after the yellow fever booster vaccination. The receptors originated from a man aged 25-45 years who received the YFV17D yellow fever vaccine.

The chain has TRBV6-1 and TRBJ2-3; TRBD2 agrees at 15 bases. Germline values: CDR1 MNHNS, CDR2 SASEGT. The CDR3 spans 17 residues. V lost 7 bases and J lost 0; bases outside the gene matches: 5. The CDR3 DNA follows: TGTGCCAGCACCCGGACTAGCGGGAGGGCAAGCACAGATACGCAGTATTTT. The encoded protein is CASTRTSGRASTDTQYF.

The chain has TRBV7-2 and TRBJ1-5, with 10 bases fitting TRBD1. The CDR3 extends over 13 amino acids. Germline CDR1 and CDR2: SGHTA and FQGNSA. V lost 6 bases and J lost 9; bases outside the gene matches: 5. The chain's CDR3 is CASSTTGGRPQHF. CDR3 DNA: TGTGCCAGCAGTACGACAGGGGGCAGGCCCCAGCATTTT.

The gene calls are TRBV20-1 and TRBJ2-1; D remains unclear. V lost 0 bases and J lost 3, with 9 bases in between. This CDR3 spans 14 amino acids. Germline V CDR1 and CDR2: DFQATT, SNEGSKA (reference sequence). The CDR3: CSARDLSNYNEQFF. The CDR3, as DNA: TGCAGTGCTAGAGATCTTTCCAACTACAATGAGCAGTTCTTC.

The chain joins TRBV11-2 to TRBJ1-4, with a weak D call TRBD1 (6 bases). Germline CDR1 is SGHAT and CDR2 is FQNNGV. The V and J ends lost 6 bases and 8 bases respectively, with 7 bases between them. This CDR3 region has 11 residues. The CDR3 coding sequence is TGTGCCAGCAGAGGGGGGGAAAAACTGTTTTTT. Protein: CASRGGEKLFF.

The gene calls are TRBV7-2 and TRBJ2-7; a possible D gene is TRBD1 (7 bases). V gave up 5 bases and J gave up 3 bases, with 14 bases separating them. Germline loops: CDR1 SGHTA, CDR2 FQGNSA. This CDR3 comprises 14 residues. The CDR3 nucleotides read TGTGCCAGCAGCGGCGGGACAGCCTACTACGAGCAGTACTTC. It is translated as CASSGGTAYYEQYF.

The chain couples TRBV20-1 to TRBJ2-5, with a possible D match to TRBD2 (5 bases). V lost 3 bases, J lost 4 bases, and 6 bases lay in between. Germline V lookup: CDR1 DFQATT, CDR2 SNEGSKA (reference sequence). The CDR3 spans 11 residues. The CDR3 sequence: CSASGRETQYF. The CDR3 nucleotides are TGCAGTGCTAGTGGGAGAGAGACCCAGTACTTC.

Note on this clonotype: A read error is possible here, since a much larger clone lies one base away. This chain joins TRBV5-1 and TRBJ1-1; 8 bases agree with TRBD1. V was pared by 4 bases and J by 4 bases, with 9 bases of the junction left unmatched. CDR1 and CDR2 (germline): SGHRS, YFSETQ. The CDR3 runs 15 residues. The CDR3: CASSAGQGWGTEAFF. The CDR3 bases are TGCGCCAGCAGCGCTGGACAGGGATGGGGCACTGAAGCTTTCTTT. Together with reference TRBV5-1 and TRBJ1-1, the CDR3 gives the full variable domain: KAGVTQTPRYLIKTRGQQVTLSCSPISGHRSVSWYQQTPGQGLQFLFEYFSETQRNKGNFPGRFSGRQFSNSRSEMNVSTLELGDSALYLCASSAGQGWGTEAFFGQGTRLTVV.

The chain carries TRBV9 and TRBJ1-5; D uncertain. V gave up 3 bases and J gave up 3 bases, with 7 bases separating them. Germline V gene data show CDR1 as SGDLS and CDR2 as YYNGEE. The CDR3 is 13 residues long. CDR3: CASSAGTNQPQHF. CDR3 DNA: TGTGCCAGCAGCGCCGGCACCAATCAGCCCCAGCATTTT.

This clonotype has a handful of counts. This rearrangement joins TRBV7-9 to TRBJ2-1; tentative D call: TRBD2 (5 bases). The CDR3 is made up of 13 amino acids. Per the germline V gene, CDR1 is SEHNR and CDR2 is FQNEAQ (reference sequence). V gave up 5 bases and J gave up 5 bases, with 10 bases separating them. CDR3 region: CASSPLGNNEQFF. DNA of the CDR3: TGTGCCAGCAGCCCCCTCGGGAACAATGAGCAGTTCTTC.

This clonotype was picked up many times. V gene TRBV29-1 combines with J gene TRBJ2-7; possible D gene TRBD1, 6 bases. CDR3 length equals 12 residues. The V gene's germline CDR1 is SQVTM and CDR2 ANQGSEA. Between the trimmed V and J ends, which lost 7 bases and 7 bases, there was a span of 17 bases. This chain's CDR3 is CSARDTNTEQYF. In DNA, the CDR3 is TGCAGCGCCCGGGACACCAACACAGAGCAGTACTTC.

J is TRBJ1-2 and V is TRBV10-3, with 9 positions matching TRBD1. V trimming: 6 bases; J trimming: 6 bases; junction bases outside the gene matches: 8. Looked up from germline, CDR1 is ENHRY and CDR2 is SYGVKD. The CDR3 covers 14 residues. The CDR3 sequence is CAISRTGELNGYTF. In DNA form, the CDR3 reads TGTGCCATCAGCAGGACAGGGGAGTTGAATGGCTACACCTTC.

This clonotype has more than one count but fewer than ten. The chain couples TRBV5-1 to TRBJ2-7, with 11 bases matching TRBD2. The length of the CDR3 is 17 residues. Germline values: CDR1 SGHRS, CDR2 YFSETQ. J lost 1 base, V lost 1 base, and 7 bases had no gene match. The CDR3 sequence: CASSLRQTSGRSYEQYF. CDR3 nucleotides: TGCGCCAGCAGCTTGCGCCAAACTAGCGGGAGATCCTACGAGCAGTACTTC. Together with reference TRBV5-1 and TRBJ2-7, the CDR3 gives the full variable domain: KAGVTQTPRYLIKTRGQQVTLSCSPISGHRSVSWYQQTPGQGLQFLFEYFSETQRNKGNFPGRFSGRQFSNSRSEMNVSTLELGDSALYLCASSLRQTSGRSYEQYFGPGTRLTVT.

This sequence joins TRBV19 and TRBJ2-1, with a tentative D call TRBD2 (6 bases). Germline V CDR1 and CDR2: LNHDA, SQIVND (reference sequence). This CDR3 region has 19 residues. V was clipped by 6 bases and J by 0 bases, with 24 bases between them. CDR3 nucleotide sequence: TGTGCCAGTAGAAAAACCGGGACTTATATTACAAGCTCCTACAATGAGCAGTTCTTC. Encoded protein: CASRKTGTYITSSYNEQFF.

The CDR3 sequence: CASSFLADTQYF. The CDR3 bases are TGTGCCAGCAGCTTCCTGGCAGATACGCAGTATTTT. J is TRBJ2-3 and V is TRBV5-6, with no clear D. The V and J ends lost 2 bases and 4 bases respectively, with 5 bases between them. Germline assignment: CDR1 SGHDT and CDR2 YYEEEE. This CDR3 contains 12 residues.

The rearrangement joins TRBV11-2 to TRBJ2-7; 7 bases line up with TRBD2. From germline, CDR1 is SGHAT and CDR2 FQNNGV. This CDR3 is built from 16 residues. V shed 8 bases, J shed 3 bases, and the junction held 16 bases outside the gene matches. CDR3 protein: CASRPGRLAENYEQYF. DNA for the CDR3: TGTGCCAGCCGCCCCGGCCGGCTAGCGGAGAACTACGAGCAGTACTTC. Drawing the rest from reference TRBV11-2 and TRBJ2-7, the complete variable domain is EAGVAQSPRYKIIEKRQSVAFWCNPISGHATLYWYQQILGQGPKLLIQFQNNGVVDDSQLPKDRFSAERLKGVDSTLKIQPAKLEDSAVYLCASRPGRLAENYEQYFGPGTRLTVT.

This clonotype was counted between two and nine times. This rearrangement joins TRBV20-1 to TRBJ2-3, with 9 bases lining up with TRBD2. CDR1 is DFQATT and CDR2 is SNEGSKA in the germline V gene (reference sequence). This CDR3 has 14 residues. The ends lost 3 bases at V and 6 bases at J; junction bases unmatched: 7. Here the CDR3 DNA reads TGCAGTGCTAGGGCGGGAGGGCCCCGCGATACGCAGTATTTT. Translating it yields CSARAGGPRDTQYF.

The V call is TRBV7-9, the J call TRBJ2-7; D unclear. Trimming cost V 6 bases and J 3 bases, with 9 bases left between them. Germline CDR1 is SEHNR and CDR2 is FQNEAQ (reference sequence). This CDR3 is 12 amino acids long. In nucleotides, the CDR3 is TGTGCCAGCAGTCGACTTGACTACGAGCAGTACTTC. It codes for CASSRLDYEQYF. Based on the CDR3 plus reference TRBV7-9 and TRBJ2-7, the full variable domain is DTGVSQNPRHKITKRGQNVTFRCDPISEHNRLYWYRQTLGQGPEFLTYFQNEAQLEKSRLLSDRFSAERPKGSFSTLEIQRTEQGDSAMYLCASSRLDYEQYFGPGTRLTVT.

Only a few counts were recorded for this clonotype. The rearrangement uses TRBV10-3 and TRBJ2-1; D unresolved. V was clipped by 4 bases and J by 7 bases, with 11 bases between them. CDR1 and CDR2 (germline): ENHRY, SYGVKD. This CDR3 spans 13 amino acids. The CDR3 reads CAISGGSNNEQFF. Written as DNA, the CDR3 is TGTGCCATCAGTGGGGGATCAAATAATGAGCAGTTCTTC.

The J gene is TRBJ2-7, the V gene TRBV6-1; 7 nucleotides match TRBD1. The CDR3 is 17 residues long. Germline values: CDR1 MNHNS, CDR2 SASEGT. J lost 7 bases, V lost 6 bases, and 21 bases had no gene match. CDR3 protein: CASSPTAGQVQSSEQYF. In nucleotides, the CDR3 is TGTGCCAGCAGCCCCACCGCTGGACAGGTCCAAAGTAGTGAGCAGTACTTC.